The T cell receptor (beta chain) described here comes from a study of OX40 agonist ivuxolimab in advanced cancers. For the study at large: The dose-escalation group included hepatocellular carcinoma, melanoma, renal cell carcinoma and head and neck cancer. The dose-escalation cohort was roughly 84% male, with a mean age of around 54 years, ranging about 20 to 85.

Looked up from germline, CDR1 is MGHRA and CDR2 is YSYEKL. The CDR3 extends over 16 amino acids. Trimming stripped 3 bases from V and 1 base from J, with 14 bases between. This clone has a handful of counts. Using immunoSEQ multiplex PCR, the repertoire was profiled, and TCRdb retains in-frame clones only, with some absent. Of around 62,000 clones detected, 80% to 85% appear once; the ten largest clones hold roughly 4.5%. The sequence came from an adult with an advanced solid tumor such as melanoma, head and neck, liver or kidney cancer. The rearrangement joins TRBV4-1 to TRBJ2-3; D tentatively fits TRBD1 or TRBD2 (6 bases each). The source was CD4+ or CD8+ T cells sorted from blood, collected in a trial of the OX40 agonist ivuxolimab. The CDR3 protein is CASSQRGGWGTDTQYF. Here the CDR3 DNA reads TGCGCCAGCAGCCAGCGAGGGGGGTGGGGCACAGATACGCAGTATTTT.